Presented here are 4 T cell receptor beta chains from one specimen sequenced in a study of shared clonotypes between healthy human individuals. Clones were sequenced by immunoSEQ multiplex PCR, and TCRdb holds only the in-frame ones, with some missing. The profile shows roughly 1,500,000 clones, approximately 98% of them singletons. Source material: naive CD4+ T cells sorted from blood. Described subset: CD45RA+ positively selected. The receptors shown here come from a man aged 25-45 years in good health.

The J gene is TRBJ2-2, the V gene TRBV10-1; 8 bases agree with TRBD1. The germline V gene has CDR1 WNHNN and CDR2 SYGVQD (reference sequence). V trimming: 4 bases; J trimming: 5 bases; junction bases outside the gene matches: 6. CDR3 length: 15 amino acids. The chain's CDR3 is CASSADRVLTGELFF. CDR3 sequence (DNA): TGCGCCAGCAGTGCGGACAGGGTTTTAACCGGGGAGCTGTTTTTT.

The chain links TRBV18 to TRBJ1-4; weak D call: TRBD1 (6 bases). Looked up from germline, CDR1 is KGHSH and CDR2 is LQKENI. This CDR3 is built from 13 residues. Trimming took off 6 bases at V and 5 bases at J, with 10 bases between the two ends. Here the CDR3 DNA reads TGTGCCAGCTCGAGACAGGCCAATGAAAAACTGTTTTTT. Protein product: CASSRQANEKLFF.

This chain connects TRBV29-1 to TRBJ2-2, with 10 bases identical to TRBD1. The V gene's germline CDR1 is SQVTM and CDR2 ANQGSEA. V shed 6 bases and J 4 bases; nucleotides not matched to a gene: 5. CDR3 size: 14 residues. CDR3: CSVKTGGFTGELFF. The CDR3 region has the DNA TGCAGCGTGAAGACAGGGGGCTTCACCGGGGAGCTGTTTTTT.

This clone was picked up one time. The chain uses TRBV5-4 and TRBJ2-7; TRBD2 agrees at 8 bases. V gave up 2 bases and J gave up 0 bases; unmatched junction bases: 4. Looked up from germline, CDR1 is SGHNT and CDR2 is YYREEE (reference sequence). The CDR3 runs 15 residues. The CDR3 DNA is TGTGCCAGCAGCTTCATAGCGGGAATCTCCTACGAGCAGTACTTC. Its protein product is CASSFIAGISYEQYF.